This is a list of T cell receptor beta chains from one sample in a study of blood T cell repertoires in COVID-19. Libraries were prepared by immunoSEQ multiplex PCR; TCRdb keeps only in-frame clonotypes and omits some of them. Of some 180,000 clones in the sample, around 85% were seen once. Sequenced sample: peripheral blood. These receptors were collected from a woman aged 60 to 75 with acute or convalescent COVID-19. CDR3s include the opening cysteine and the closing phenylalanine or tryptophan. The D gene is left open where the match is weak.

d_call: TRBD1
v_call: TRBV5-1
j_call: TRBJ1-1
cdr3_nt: TGCGCCAGCAGCTGGGGGGACAGAATCCCGAACACTGAAGCTTTCTTT
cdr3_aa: CASSWGDRIPNTEAFF

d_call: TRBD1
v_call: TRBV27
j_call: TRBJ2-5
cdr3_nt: TGTGCCAGCAGTTTACGGACAGGGAAAGAGACCCAGTACTTC
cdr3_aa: CASSLRTGKETQYF

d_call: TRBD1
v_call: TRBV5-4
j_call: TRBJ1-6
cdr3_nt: TGTGCCAGCAGCTTGACAGGGGATGTACTGAATTCACCCCTCCACTTT
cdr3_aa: CASSLTGDVLNSPLHF

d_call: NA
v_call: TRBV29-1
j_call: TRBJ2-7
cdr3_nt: TGCAGCGTTGAGGGCCTAAAGGACGAGCAGTACTTC
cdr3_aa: CSVEGLKDEQYF

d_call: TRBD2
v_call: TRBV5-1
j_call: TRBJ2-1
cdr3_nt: TGCGCCAGCAGCCCCGGGACTAGCGGTAACAATGAGCAGTTCTTC
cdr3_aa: CASSPGTSGNNEQFF

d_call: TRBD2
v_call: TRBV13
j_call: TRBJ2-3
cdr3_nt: TGTGCCAGCAGCTCTTTAGCGGGAGCCCCAGATACGCAGTATTTT
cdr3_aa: CASSSLAGAPDTQYF

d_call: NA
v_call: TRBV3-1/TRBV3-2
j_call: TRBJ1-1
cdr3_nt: TGTGCCAGCAGCCAAGGAGTGGGGGGCACTGAAGCTTTCTTT
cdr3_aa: CASSQGVGGTEAFF

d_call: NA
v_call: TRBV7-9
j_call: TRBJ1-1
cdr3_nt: TGTGCCAGCAGCTTAGTAGGTCCCCAGGGGACTGAAGCTTTCTTT
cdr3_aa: CASSLVGPQGTEAFF

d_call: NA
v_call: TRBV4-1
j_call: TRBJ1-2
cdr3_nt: TGCGCCAGCAGCCATCAGGGTTATTTGGGCTACACCTTC
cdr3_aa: CASSHQGYLGYTF

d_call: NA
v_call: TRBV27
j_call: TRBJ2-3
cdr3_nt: TGTGCCAGCAGTTTTGGGGGCCTAAGCACAGATACGCAGTATTTT
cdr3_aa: CASSFGGLSTDTQYF

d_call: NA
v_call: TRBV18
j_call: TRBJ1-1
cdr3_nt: TGTGCCAGCTCACCACCGGGACTACACTGGACTGAAGCTTTCTTT
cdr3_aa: CASSPPGLHWTEAFF

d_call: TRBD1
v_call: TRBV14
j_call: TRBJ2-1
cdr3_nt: TGTGCCAGCAGCTCACCTAGGACAGGGGCAAGGGAGCAGTTCTTC
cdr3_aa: CASSSPRTGAREQFF

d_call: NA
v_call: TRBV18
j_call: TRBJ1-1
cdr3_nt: TGTGCCAGCTCAGAAACCGGGTTAGAGAACACTGAAGCTTTCTTT
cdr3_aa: CASSETGLENTEAFF

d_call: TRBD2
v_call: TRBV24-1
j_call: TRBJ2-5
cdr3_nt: TGTGCCACCAGTGCCCCCGGGGGGTTGGAGACCCAGTACTTC
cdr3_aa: CATSAPGGLETQYF

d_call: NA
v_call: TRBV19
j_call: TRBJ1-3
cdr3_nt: TGTGCCAGTAGCACGACAATCACAACCGCTGGAAACACCATATATTTT
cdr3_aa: CASSTTITTAGNTIYF

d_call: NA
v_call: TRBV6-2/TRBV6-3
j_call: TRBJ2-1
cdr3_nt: TGTGCCAGCAGTTACTTAGGGGCCCAGGGTGAGCAGTTCTTC
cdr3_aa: CASSYLGAQGEQFF

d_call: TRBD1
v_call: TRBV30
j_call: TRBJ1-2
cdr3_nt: TGTGCCTGGAGTGTCGGACAGGGCCGGGTGAACACCTTC
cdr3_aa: CAWSVGQGRVNTF

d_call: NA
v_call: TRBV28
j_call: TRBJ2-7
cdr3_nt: TGTGCCAGCAGTCTAGTTGGGGGCGGGTACGAGCAGTACTTC
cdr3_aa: CASSLVGGGYEQYF

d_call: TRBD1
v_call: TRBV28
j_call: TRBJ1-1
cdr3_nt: TGTGCCAGCAGTTTAGGGGCAGGGGGACACACTGAAGCTTTCTTT
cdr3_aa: CASSLGAGGHTEAFF

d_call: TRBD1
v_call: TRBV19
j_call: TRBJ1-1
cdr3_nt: TGTGCCAGTAAAGGGACAGGCACCGAAGCTTTCTTT
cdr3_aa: CASKGTGTEAFF

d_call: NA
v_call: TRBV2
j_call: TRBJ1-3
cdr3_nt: TGTGCCAGCAGTGAGAACAGGGATGGAAACACCATATATTTT
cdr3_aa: CASSENRDGNTIYF

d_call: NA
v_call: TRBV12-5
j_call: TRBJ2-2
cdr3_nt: TGTGCTAGTGGTCCCTCTAGTCAATTGGAGCTGTTTTTT
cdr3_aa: CASGPSSQLELFF

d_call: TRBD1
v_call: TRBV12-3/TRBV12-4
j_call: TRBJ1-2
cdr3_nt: TGTGCCAGCAGATTAAGGCAGGGGGGTCCCACCTTC
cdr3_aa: CASRLRQGGPTF

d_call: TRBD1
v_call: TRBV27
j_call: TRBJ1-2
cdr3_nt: TGTGCCAGCAGTGTCGGACAGGGGGCGAACTATGGCTACACCTTC
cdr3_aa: CASSVGQGANYGYTF

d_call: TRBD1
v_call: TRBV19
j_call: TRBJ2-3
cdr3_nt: TGTGCCAGTAGTATTATGGGACAGGGACCAGATACGCAGTATTTT
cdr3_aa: CASSIMGQGPDTQYF

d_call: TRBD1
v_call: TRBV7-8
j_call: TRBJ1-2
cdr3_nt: TGTGCCAGCAGCTCAGGACAGGGATTGTACTATGGCTACACCTTC
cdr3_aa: CASSSGQGLYYGYTF

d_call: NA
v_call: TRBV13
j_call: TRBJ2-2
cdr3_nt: TGTGCCAGCAGCCCTCACACCGGGGAGCTGTTTTTT
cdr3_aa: CASSPHTGELFF

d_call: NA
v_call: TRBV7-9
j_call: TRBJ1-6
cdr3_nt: TGTGCCAGCAGCTTAGGAGGTCAGGGAAGCTCACCCCTCCACTTT
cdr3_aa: CASSLGGQGSSPLHF

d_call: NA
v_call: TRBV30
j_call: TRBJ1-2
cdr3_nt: TGTGCCGGCACGACAGTTTATGGCTACACCTTC
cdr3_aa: CAGTTVYGYTF

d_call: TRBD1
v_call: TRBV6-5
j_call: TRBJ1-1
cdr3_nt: TGTGCCAGCAGTCGGACAGGCGACGCTTCAGCTTTCTTT
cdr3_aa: CASSRTGDASAFF

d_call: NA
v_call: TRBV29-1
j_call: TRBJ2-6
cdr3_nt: TGCAGCGTTGGGGGTAGGGGGGGGTCCCTCTCTGGGGCCAACGTCCTGACTTTC
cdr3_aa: CSVGGRGGSLSGANVLTF

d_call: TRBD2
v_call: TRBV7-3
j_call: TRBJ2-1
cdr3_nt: TGTGCCAGCAGCTTAACCCCCAGCGGGAGCTACAATGAGCAGTTCTTC
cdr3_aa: CASSLTPSGSYNEQFF

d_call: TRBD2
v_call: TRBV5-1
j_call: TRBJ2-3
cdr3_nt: TGCGCCAGCAGGCCCCTGGGACTAGGTGGCACAGATACGCAGTATTTT
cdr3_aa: CASRPLGLGGTDTQYF

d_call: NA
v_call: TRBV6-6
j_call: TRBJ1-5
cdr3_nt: TGTGCCAGCAGTTACTCGATAGGACAGAGCAATCAGCCCCAGCATTTT
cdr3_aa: CASSYSIGQSNQPQHF

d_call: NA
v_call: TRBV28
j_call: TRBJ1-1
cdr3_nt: TGTGCCAGCAGTTTCGGGGGGTTGAACACTGAAGCTTTCTTT
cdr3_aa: CASSFGGLNTEAFF

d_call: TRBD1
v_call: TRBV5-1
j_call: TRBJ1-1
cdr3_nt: TGCGCCAGCAGCCTGGGACAGGGGCACACTGAAGCTTTCTTT
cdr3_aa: CASSLGQGHTEAFF